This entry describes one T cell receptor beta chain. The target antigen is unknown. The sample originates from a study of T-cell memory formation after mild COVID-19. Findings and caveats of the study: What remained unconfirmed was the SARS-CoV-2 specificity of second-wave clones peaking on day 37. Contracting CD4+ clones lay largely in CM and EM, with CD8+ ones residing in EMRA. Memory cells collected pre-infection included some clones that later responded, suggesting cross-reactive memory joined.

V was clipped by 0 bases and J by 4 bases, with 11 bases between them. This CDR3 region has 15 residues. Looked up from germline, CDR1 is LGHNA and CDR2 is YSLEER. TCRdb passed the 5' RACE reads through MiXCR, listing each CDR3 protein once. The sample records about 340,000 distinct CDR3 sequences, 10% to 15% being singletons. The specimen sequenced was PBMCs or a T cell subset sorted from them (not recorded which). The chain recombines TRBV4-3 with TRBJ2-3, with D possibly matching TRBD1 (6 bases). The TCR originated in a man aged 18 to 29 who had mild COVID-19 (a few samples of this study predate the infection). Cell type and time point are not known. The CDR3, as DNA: TGCGCCAGCAGCCAAGATCGGCAGGGGCCAGATACGCAGTATTTT. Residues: CASSQDRQGPDTQYF.